This TCR beta chain emerged from a study of a mutant IDH1 vaccine in newly diagnosed glioma. The wider study: Patients had received radiotherapy, temozolomide, or both previously, most receiving both.

As to this clone: What it binds is unknown.

Indicated time point: week 11, during vaccination. The study gave 300 ug of mutant IDH1 20-mer peptide per vaccine dose, with topical imiquimod. Produced via immunoSEQ multiplex PCR; TCRdb's table is partial and in-frame only. Among approximately 61,000 clones listed, under 90% were seen once. This specimen consisted of PBMCs, obtained from a glioma patient whose treatment included an IDH1 peptide vaccine. The sequence derives from a man in his fifties or sixties with glioma.

The CDR3 reads CASSEALLGGRQPQHF. CDR3 bases: TGTGCCAGCAGTGAAGCGCTTCTGGGGGGCCGTCAGCCCCAGCATTTT. V usage is TRBV2 and J usage is TRBJ1-5; D might be TRBD1 (6 bases). V was cut by 0 bases and J by 6 bases, with 15 bases left in between. This CDR3 contains 16 residues. Germline CDR1 and CDR2: SNHLY and FYNNEI.